There are a few counts of the clone carrying this T cell receptor (beta chain). It was with 60 Vbeta and 13 Jbeta primers that the PCR ran. Method: immunoSEQ multiplex PCR; TCRdb's copy keeps in-frame clones and lacks some. Of fewer than 200,000 clones in the sample, about three quarters are singletons; the top ten hold about 1.6%. This record comes from a study of cytomegalovirus exposure and HLA in healthy donors. Germline assignment: CDR1 GTSNPN and CDR2 SVGIG (reference sequence). V was trimmed by 3 bases and J by 0 bases, leaving 15 bases between them. CDR3 length: 16 residues. The origin of this receptor is a girl aged 5-17 years in good health and CMV-seronegative. The sequenced material came from PBMCs. The chain combines TRBV30 with TRBJ1-5, with D perhaps matching TRBD1 (5 bases). CDR3 region: CAWSATQGYSNQPQHF. CDR3 nucleotides: TGTGCCTGGAGCGCTACTCAGGGATATAGCAATCAGCCCCAGCATTTT.